Below, one T cell receptor beta chain is given with its context. Every contributor of samples was a Caucasian grown-up residing in Nashville, Tennessee. These data belong to a study of shared clonotypes between healthy human individuals. Data came from immunoSEQ multiplex PCR; TCRdb stores just in-frame clones and leaves some out. The sample comprises more than 2,000,000 clones, 80% to 95% of which are singletons, and about 0.37% rests with the top ten. This CDR3 contains 16 residues. V was clipped by 7 bases and J by 1 base, with 19 bases between them. Germline assignment: CDR1 LNHDA and CDR2 SQIVND (reference sequence).

The specimen sequenced was naive CD4+ T cells from PBMCs. Regarding subset: CD45RA+ positively selected. The chain is built from TRBV19 and TRBJ1-1; no definite D call. The receptor's source is a man in his late teens or twenties in good health. Some clones in this sample may be carry-over from other donors' samples. The CDR3 sequence: CASKDRGRGRNTEAFF. CDR3 DNA sequence: TGTGCCAGTAAAGATCGGGGAAGAGGGAGGAACACTGAAGCTTTCTTT. The complete variable domain, with remaining parts taken from reference TRBV19 and TRBJ1-1, reads DGGITQSPKYLFRKEGQNVTLSCEQNLNHDAMYWYRQDPGQGLRLIYYSQIVNDFQKGDIAEGYSVSREKKESFPLTVTSAQKNPTAFYLCASKDRGRGRNTEAFFGQGTRLTVV.